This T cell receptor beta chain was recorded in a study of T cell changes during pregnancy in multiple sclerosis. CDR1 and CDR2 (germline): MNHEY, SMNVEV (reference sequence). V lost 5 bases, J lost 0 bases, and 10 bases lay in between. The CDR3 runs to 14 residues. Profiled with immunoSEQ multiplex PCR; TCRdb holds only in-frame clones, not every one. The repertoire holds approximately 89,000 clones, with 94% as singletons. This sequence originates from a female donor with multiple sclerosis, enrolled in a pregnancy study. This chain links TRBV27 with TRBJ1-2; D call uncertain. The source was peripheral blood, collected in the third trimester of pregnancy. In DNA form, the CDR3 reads TGTGCCAGCAGTATCCAGGCTACTAACTATGGCTACACCTTC. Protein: CASSIQATNYGYTF.